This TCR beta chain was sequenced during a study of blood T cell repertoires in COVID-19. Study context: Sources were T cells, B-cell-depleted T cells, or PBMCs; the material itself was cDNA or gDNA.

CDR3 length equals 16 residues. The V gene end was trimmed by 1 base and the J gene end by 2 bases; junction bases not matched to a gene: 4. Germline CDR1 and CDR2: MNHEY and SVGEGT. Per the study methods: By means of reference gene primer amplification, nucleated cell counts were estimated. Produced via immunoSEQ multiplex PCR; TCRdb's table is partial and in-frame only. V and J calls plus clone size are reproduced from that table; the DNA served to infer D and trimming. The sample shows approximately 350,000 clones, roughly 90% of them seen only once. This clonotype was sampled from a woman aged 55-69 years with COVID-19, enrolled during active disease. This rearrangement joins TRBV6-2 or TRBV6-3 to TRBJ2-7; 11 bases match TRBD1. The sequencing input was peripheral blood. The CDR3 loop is CASSYWEGQGAYEQYF. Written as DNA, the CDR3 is TGTGCCAGCAGTTACTGGGAGGGACAGGGGGCCTACGAGCAGTACTTC.